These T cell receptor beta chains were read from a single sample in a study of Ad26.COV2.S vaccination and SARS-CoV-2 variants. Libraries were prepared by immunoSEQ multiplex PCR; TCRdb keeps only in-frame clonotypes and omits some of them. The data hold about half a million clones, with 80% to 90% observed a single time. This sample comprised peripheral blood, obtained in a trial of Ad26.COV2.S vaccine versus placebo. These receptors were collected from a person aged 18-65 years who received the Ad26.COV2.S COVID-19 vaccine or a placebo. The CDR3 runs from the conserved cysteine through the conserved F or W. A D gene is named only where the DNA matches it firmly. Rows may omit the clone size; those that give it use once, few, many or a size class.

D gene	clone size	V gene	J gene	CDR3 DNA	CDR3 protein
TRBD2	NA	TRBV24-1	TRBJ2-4	TGTGCCACCAGTGATCCGGGGGGGGCTCAGTACTTC	CATSDPGGAQYF
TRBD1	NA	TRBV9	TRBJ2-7	TGTGCCAGCAGCGTGGGGGGACAGGGTCTGGGTGAGCAGTACTTC	CASSVGGQGLGEQYF
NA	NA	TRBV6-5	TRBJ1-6	TGTGCCAGCAGTTACTCGAGGGGACGGGGTTCACCCCTCCACTTT	CASSYSRGRGSPLHF
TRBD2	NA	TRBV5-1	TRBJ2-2	TGCGCCAGCAGCGGTAGCGGGAGGGGAAACACCGGGGAGCTGTTTTTT	CASSGSGRGNTGELFF
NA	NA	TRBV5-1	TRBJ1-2	TGCGCCAGCAGCCCGGAGCGGTATCTGTCCCATGGCTACACCTTC	CASSPERYLSHGYTF
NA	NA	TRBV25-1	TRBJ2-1	TGTGCCAGCAGTGACGTGAGTCCTGCGTGGGACAATGAGCAGTTCTTC	CASSDVSPAWDNEQFF
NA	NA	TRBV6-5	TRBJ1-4	TGTGCCAGCAGTTACCGGGGGCAAAATGAAAAACTGTTTTTT	CASSYRGQNEKLFF
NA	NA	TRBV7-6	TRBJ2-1	TGTGCCAGCAGCTTAACAGCGATCTACAATGAGCAGTTCTTC	CASSLTAIYNEQFF
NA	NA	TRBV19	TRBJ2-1	TGTGCCAGTAGTAAGAATGAAGGGACAGGGGCCGGACTAGCGGCCTACAATGAGCAGTTCTTC	CASSKNEGTGAGLAAYNEQFF
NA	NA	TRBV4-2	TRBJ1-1	TGTGCCAGCAGCCAAGAATCTGAAGCTTTCTTT	CASSQESEAFF
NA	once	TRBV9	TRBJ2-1	TGTGCCAGCAGCGTCGCGGGCCACAGCTCCTACAATGAGCAGTTCTTC	CASSVAGHSSYNEQFF
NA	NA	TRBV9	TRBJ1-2	TGTGCCAGCAGCGTAGAGGGGATTTATGGCTACACCTTC	CASSVEGIYGYTF
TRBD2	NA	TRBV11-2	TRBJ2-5	TGTGCCAGCAGCTTAGGCGGGGGGATTCTCGGATTAAAAGAGACCCAGTACTTC	CASSLGGGILGLKETQYF
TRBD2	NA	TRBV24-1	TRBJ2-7	TGTGCCACCAGTGATTTGGTCGCGGGGGGCTACGAGCAGTACTTC	CATSDLVAGGYEQYF
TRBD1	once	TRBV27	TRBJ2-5	TGTGCCAGCAGTTCGGGACAGGTAGAGACCCAGTACTTC	CASSSGQVETQYF
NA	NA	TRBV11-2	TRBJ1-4	TGTGCCAGCAGCTTACATACAGACCCGGCAACTAATGAAAAACTGTTTTTT	CASSLHTDPATNEKLFF